One sample yielded the 5 T cell receptor beta chains listed below, sequenced in a study of CD8+ T cells in alopecia areata. Reverse transcribed after extraction, RNA yielded cDNA as the sequencing template. Sequencing was performed with immunoSEQ multiplex PCR; in TCRdb, only in-frame clones are kept and a portion is missing. The sample contains approximately 91,000 clones, over 40% of which appear only once. The sequenced material came from CD4+ T cells sorted from blood. These receptors were taken from a human donor with alopecia areata.

This chain links TRBV29-1 with TRBJ2-7; TRBD2 aligns across 11 bases. The end of the DNA aligns better with TRBJ2-5, so the J call may be wrong. This CDR3 is 14 amino acids long. The germline V gene has CDR1 SQVTM and CDR2 ANQGSEA. This chain's CDR3 is CSVALAGVYETQYF. CDR3 in DNA: TGCAGCGTTGCACTAGCGGGAGTGTACGAGACCCAGTACTTC.

This clone has only a few counts. The rearrangement uses TRBV29-1 and TRBJ2-5, with 11 nucleotides matching TRBD2. This CDR3 has 13 residues. V was pared by 7 bases and J by 3 bases, with 4 bases of the junction left unmatched. The germline gives CDR1 SQVTM, CDR2 ANQGSEA. CDR3 DNA sequence: TGCAGCGCACCGGGACTAGCGGAAGAGACCCAGTACTTC. It specifies CSAPGLAEETQYF.

The chain joins TRBV30 to TRBJ2-5; 7 bases are shared with TRBD1. After removal of 3 bases from V and 5 bases from J, the junction contained 3 bases not matched to a gene. CDR1 is GTSNPN and CDR2 is SVGIG in the germline V gene (reference sequence). The CDR3 runs 12 residues. The CDR3 DNA reads as TGTGCCTGGAGCGCCAGGGGGGAGACCCAGTACTTC. Amino acids: CAWSARGETQYF.

The chain has TRBV2 and TRBJ1-6, with D tentatively TRBD1 (5 bases). CDR1 and CDR2 (germline): SNHLY, FYNNEI. The CDR3 sequence is 14 residues long. Between the trimmed V and J ends, which lost 6 bases and 10 bases, there was a span of 16 bases. The CDR3 reads CASRTRTSGSPLHF. DNA for the CDR3: TGTGCCAGCAGGACGCGGACATCGGGATCACCCCTCCACTTT. Supplemented by reference TRBV2 and TRBJ1-6, the full variable domain reads EPEVTQTPSHQVTQMGQEVILRCVPISNHLYFYWYRQILGQKVEFLVSFYNNEISEKSEIFDDQFSVERPDGSNFTLKIRSTKLEDSAMYFCASRTRTSGSPLHFGNGTRLTVT.

This chain connects TRBV2 to TRBJ2-3, with 11 bases aligning to TRBD2. Per germline, CDR1 SNHLY and CDR2 FYNNEI. The CDR3 consists of 15 residues. The J segment lost 8 bases and the V segment lost 7 bases, leaving 11 bases of the junction unmatched. The CDR3: CASIPGTSGGVTQYF. The CDR3 DNA follows: TGTGCCAGCATTCCGGGGACTAGCGGAGGAGTTACGCAGTATTTT.